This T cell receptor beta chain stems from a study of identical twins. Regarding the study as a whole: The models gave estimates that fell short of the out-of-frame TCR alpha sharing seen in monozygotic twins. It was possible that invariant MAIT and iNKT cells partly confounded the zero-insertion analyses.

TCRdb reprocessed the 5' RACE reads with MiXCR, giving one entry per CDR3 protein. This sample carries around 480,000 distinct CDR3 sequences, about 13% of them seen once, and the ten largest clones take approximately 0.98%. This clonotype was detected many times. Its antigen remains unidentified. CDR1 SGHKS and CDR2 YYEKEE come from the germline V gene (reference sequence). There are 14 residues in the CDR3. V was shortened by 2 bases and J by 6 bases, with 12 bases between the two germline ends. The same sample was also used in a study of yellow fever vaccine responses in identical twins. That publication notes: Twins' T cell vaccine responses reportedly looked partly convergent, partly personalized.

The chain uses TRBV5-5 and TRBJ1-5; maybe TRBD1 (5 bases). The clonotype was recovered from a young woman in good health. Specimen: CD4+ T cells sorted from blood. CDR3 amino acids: CASSFTGDGQPQHF. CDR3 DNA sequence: TGTGCCAGCAGCTTCACCGGGGACGGTCAGCCCCAGCATTTT.